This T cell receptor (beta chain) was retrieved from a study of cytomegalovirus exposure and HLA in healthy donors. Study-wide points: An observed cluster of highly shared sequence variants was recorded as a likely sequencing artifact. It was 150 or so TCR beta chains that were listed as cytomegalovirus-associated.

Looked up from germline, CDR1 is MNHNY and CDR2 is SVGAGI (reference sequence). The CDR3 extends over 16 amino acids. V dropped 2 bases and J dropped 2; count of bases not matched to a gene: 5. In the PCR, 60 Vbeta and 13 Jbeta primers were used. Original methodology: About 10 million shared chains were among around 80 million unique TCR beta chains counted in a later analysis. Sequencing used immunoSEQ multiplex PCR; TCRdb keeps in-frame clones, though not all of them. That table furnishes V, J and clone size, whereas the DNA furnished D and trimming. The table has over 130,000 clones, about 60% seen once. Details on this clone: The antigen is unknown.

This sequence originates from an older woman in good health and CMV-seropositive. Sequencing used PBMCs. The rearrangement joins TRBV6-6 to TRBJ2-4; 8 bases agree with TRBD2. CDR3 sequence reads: CASSYRSGISKNIQYF. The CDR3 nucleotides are TGTGCCAGCAGTTACCGTAGCGGGATTTCCAAAAACATTCAGTACTTC.